In its sample, the clone carrying this T cell receptor (beta chain) was seen many times. Arm-PCR with iRepertoire HTBI primers amplified the CDR3 regions for these TCR beta libraries. A single record per CDR3 protein comes from TCRdb applying MiXCR to the multiplex PCR reads. The data hold fewer than 550,000 distinct CDR3 sequences, with roughly 15% observed a single time. This sample was included in a study of regulatory T cells in long-lasting Graves disease. On the study more broadly: Less than 3 months of antithyroid drugs had been taken by newly diagnosed Graves' patients.

Time point of the sample: newly diagnosed GD, antithyroid drugs for less than 3 months. Extracted PBMC RNA gave rise to the TCR library. Patients came from an endocrinology department in Xi'an, China. These data were also reused for a study on T cells in Graves' hyperthyroidism and ophthalmopathy. As reported in that work: The definition of stable Graves' hyperthyroidism was no ophthalmopathy progression within 18 months. HTBI primers were used for first-round RT-PCR of the TCR CDR3.

The sample in question was peripheral blood mononuclear cells (PBMCs), obtained at new diagnosis, from a patient treated with antithyroid drugs. This sequence originates from a woman between 18 and 30 years old with Graves disease.

The CDR3 spells CASNTGIRNTEAFF. CDR3 nucleotides: TGTGCCAGCAACACAGGGATTCGGAACACTGAAGCTTTCTTT. The gene calls are TRBV28 and TRBJ1-1; D possibly corresponds to TRBD1 (6 bases). V lost 7 bases and J lost 1, with 13 bases in between. CDR3 length: 14 residues. Germline CDR1 MDHEN, CDR2 SYDVKM.